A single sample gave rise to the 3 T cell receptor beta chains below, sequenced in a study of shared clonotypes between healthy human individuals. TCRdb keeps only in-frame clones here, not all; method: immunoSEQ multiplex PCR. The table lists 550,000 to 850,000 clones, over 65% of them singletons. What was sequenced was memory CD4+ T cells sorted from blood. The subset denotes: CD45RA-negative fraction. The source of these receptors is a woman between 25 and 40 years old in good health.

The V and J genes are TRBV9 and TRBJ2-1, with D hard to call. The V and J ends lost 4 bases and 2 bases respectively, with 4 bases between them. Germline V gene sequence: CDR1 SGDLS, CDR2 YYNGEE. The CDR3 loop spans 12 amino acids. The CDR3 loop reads CASSRPYNEQFF. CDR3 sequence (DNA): TGTGCCAGCAGCCGCCCCTACAATGAGCAGTTCTTC.

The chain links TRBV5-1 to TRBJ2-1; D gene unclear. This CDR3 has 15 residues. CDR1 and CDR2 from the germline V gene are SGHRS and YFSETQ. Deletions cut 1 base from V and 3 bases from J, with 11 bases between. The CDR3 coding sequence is TGCGCCAGCAGCTTGTCTTCTCCCGACTACAATGAGCAGTTCTTC. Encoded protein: CASSLSSPDYNEQFF.

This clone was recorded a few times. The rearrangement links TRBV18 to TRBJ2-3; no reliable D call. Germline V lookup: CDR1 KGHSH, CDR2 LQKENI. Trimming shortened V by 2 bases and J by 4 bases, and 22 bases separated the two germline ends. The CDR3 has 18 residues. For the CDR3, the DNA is TGTGCCAGCTCACCAATCGGGTCGGGTGATGTTTTCCCAGATACGCAGTATTTT. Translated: CASSPIGSGDVFPDTQYF.